The 21 T cell receptor beta chains below all came from one sample that was sequenced in a study of cytomegalovirus exposure and HLA in healthy donors. 13 Jbeta primers and 60 Vbeta primers were used for the PCR. The protocol was immunoSEQ multiplex PCR, while the TCRdb copy is restricted to in-frame clones and leaves out a portion. The sample carries over 150,000 clones, 70% to 90% recorded once. Sequencing was performed on PBMCs. These receptors all come from a woman under 40 in good health and CMV-seropositive.

This clone was counted many times. V and J are TRBV4-3 and TRBJ2-5; tentative D call: TRBD2 (6 bases). CDR3 length: 15 amino acids. Germline values: CDR1 LGHNA, CDR2 YSLEER. V was clipped by 6 bases and J by 5 bases, with 19 bases between them. The CDR3 region is CASSLQVGGEETQYF. CDR3 nucleotides: TGCGCCAGCAGTCTCCAGGTTGGCGGGGAGGAGACCCAGTACTTC.

Of note for this clone: Other DNA sequences in this sample translate to the same CDR3. The V gene is TRBV5-4, the J gene TRBJ2-5; TRBD2 aligns across 13 bases. With 2 bases clipped from V and 4 bases from J, the junction kept 5 bases outside the gene matches. The CDR3 runs 16 residues. In germline, CDR1 is SGHNT, CDR2 YYREEE (reference sequence). In DNA form, the CDR3 reads TGTGCCAGCAGCTTAACTAGCGGGGGGGCCGGAGAGACCCAGTACTTC. As protein: CASSLTSGGAGETQYF.

The chain uses TRBV10-3 and TRBJ2-5, with 7 bases lining up with TRBD2. The ends lost 4 bases at V and 2 bases at J; junction bases unmatched: 4. CDR1 is ENHRY and CDR2 is SYGVKD in the germline V gene. This CDR3 comprises 14 residues. CDR3 sequence reads: CAISGLRGQETQYF. CDR3 coding DNA: TGTGCCATCAGTGGACTGCGGGGGCAAGAGACCCAGTACTTC.

The V gene is TRBV5-4, the J gene TRBJ2-3; D is perhaps TRBD2 (5 bases). Trimming shortened V by 4 bases and J by 3 bases, and 18 bases separated the two germline ends. The CDR3 is made up of 16 amino acids. Germline V gene sequence: CDR1 SGHNT, CDR2 YYREEE (reference sequence). The CDR3 here is CASSPGGLSDTDTQYF. The CDR3 DNA follows: TGTGCCAGCAGCCCAGGCGGGTTGTCAGATACAGATACGCAGTATTTT. Full variable domain (rest looked up from reference TRBV5-4 and TRBJ2-3): ETGVTQSPTHLIKTRGQQVTLRCSSQSGHNTVSWYQQALGQGPQFIFQYYREEENGRGNFPPRFSGLQFPNYSSELNVNALELDDSALYLCASSPGGLSDTDTQYFGPGTRLTVL.

The chain employs TRBV12-5 and TRBJ1-2; D ambiguous. This CDR3 contains 13 residues. Germline CDR1 LGHNT, CDR2 FRNRAP. The ends were cut back, 7 bases at V and 8 bases at J, with 17 bases in the middle. The CDR3 region is CASALSQARGYTF. The CDR3 bases are TGTGCTAGTGCCCTCTCCCAGGCCCGGGGCTACACCTTC.

Only one count was recorded for this clone. The chain recombines TRBV9 with TRBJ1-4, with no clear D. V was trimmed by 2 bases and J by 3 bases, leaving 11 bases between them. Per the germline V gene, CDR1 is SGDLS and CDR2 is YYNGEE. This CDR3 is 15 amino acids long. The CDR3 region is CASSVGGSPNEKLFF. The DNA of the CDR3 is TGTGCCAGCAGCGTCGGAGGGAGCCCTAATGAAAAACTGTTTTTT.

The chain joins TRBV5-6 to TRBJ1-2, with D perhaps TRBD1 (5 bases). This CDR3 region has 14 residues. V lost 1 base and J 0 bases, leaving 7 bases between the germline ends. The germline CDR1 and CDR2 sequences are SGHDT and YYEEEE. The CDR3 region is CASSLIGANYGYTF. As DNA, the CDR3 is TGTGCCAGCAGCTTGATAGGGGCTAACTATGGCTACACCTTC.

This chain links TRBV2 with TRBJ1-6; D uncertain. The CDR3 is made up of 12 amino acids. Per the germline V gene, CDR1 is SNHLY and CDR2 is FYNNEI. V lost 4 bases and J lost 7, with 5 bases in between. CDR3 in DNA: TGTGCCAGCAGTGGAGAGAATTCACCCCTCCACTTT. As protein: CASSGENSPLHF.

The rearrangement joins TRBV7-2 to TRBJ1-2; no firm D call. The germline CDR1 and CDR2 sequences are SGHTA and FQGNSA. V lost 4 bases to trimming and J lost 8 bases, with 14 bases between them. The CDR3 spans 13 residues. The CDR3 sequence: CASSWLQPLGYTF. The CDR3 nucleotides read TGTGCCAGCAGCTGGCTACAGCCCCTCGGCTACACCTTC.

The chain has TRBV25-1 and TRBJ1-1, with no clear D. Trimming stripped 1 base from V and 1 base from J, with 13 bases between. The CDR3 extends over 16 amino acids. CDR1 and CDR2 (germline): MGHDK, SYGVNS. The chain's CDR3 is CASSESGLKENTEAFF. The CDR3 DNA sequence: TGTGCCAGCAGTGAATCTGGACTAAAGGAGAACACTGAAGCTTTCTTT.

The CDR3 spells CASMEFREAFF. CDR3 nucleotide sequence: TGTGCCAGCATGGAGTTCCGAGAAGCTTTCTTT. V is TRBV6-5 and J is TRBJ1-1; D remains unclear. V lost 7 bases to trimming and J lost 8 bases, with 11 bases between them. Germline CDR1 is MNHEY and CDR2 is SVGAGI. This CDR3 region has 11 residues.

The chain uses TRBV5-8 and TRBJ1-5; possible D gene TRBD1, 5 bases. V gave up 3 bases and J gave up 0 bases, with 19 bases separating them. CDR3 length: 18 residues. Germline V gene sequence: CDR1 SGHTS, CDR2 YDEGEE. The CDR3 region is CASSYSGTYAYSNQPQHF. CDR3 DNA sequence: TGTGCCAGCAGCTACTCCGGGACTTACGCTTATAGCAATCAGCCCCAGCATTTT.

This clone appeared a single time. This chain uses TRBV7-2 with TRBJ1-2; TRBD1 might be the D (6 bases). The CDR3 is made up of 15 amino acids. Germline CDR1 and CDR2: SGHTA and FQGNSA. Trimming shortened V by 5 bases and J by 3 bases, and 16 bases separated the two germline ends. CDR3 DNA: TGTGCCAGCAGCAAGAATTCAGGGGTGGACTATGGCTACACCTTC. Translating it yields CASSKNSGVDYGYTF.

The CDR3 DNA sequence: TGTGCCAGCAGCTCGGGAGGGTCCACTGAAGCTTTCTTT. The encoded protein is CASSSGGSTEAFF. This rearrangement joins TRBV5-6 to TRBJ1-1, with D unresolved. CDR1 SGHDT and CDR2 YYEEEE come from the germline V gene. Trimming took off 3 bases at V and 4 bases at J, with 10 bases between the two ends. The CDR3 totals 13 residues.

V is TRBV4-3 and J is TRBJ2-2, with 7 bases lining up with TRBD1. J lost 9 bases, V lost 1 base, and 11 bases had no gene match. CDR1 and CDR2 from the germline V gene are LGHNA and YSLEER. The CDR3 runs 16 residues. CDR3 DNA: TGCGCCAGCAGCCAAGGAGATGGGACAGACCTTCGGGAGCTGTTTTTT. Translated, it gives CASSQGDGTDLRELFF.

J is TRBJ1-2 and V is TRBV19; 9 nucleotides match TRBD1. CDR3 length: 16 residues. The J segment lost 5 bases and the V segment lost 2 bases, leaving 9 bases of the junction unmatched. The germline V gene encodes CDR1 LNHDA and CDR2 SQIVND (reference sequence). The CDR3 protein is CASSIIGGQGAYGYTF. CDR3 in DNA: TGTGCCAGTAGTATAATAGGGGGACAGGGCGCGTATGGCTACACCTTC.

This clone has more than one count but fewer than ten. CDR3 region: CASSLEGRGYQETQYF. As DNA, the CDR3 is TGTGCCAGCAGCTTGGAGGGAAGGGGGTACCAAGAGACCCAGTACTTC. The chain uses TRBV5-4 and TRBJ2-5; tentatively, D is TRBD1 (6 bases). From germline, CDR1 is SGHNT and CDR2 YYREEE (reference sequence). Trimming stripped 0 bases from V and 0 bases from J, with 12 bases between. The CDR3 loop spans 16 amino acids.

The V gene is TRBV7-2, the J gene TRBJ2-1; 7 nucleotides align to TRBD1. V trimming: 5 bases; J trimming: 0 bases; junction bases outside the gene matches: 7. The CDR3 has 16 amino acids. Germline loops: CDR1 SGHTA, CDR2 FQGNSA. CDR3 bases: TGTGCCAGCAGCGTAACAGGGGACATCTCCTACAATGAGCAGTTCTTC. Translation: CASSVTGDISYNEQFF.

The V and J genes are TRBV5-4 and TRBJ2-1; no definite D call. The germline V and J ends were trimmed by 2 bases and 7 bases, with 4 bases remaining between them. This CDR3 is built from 11 residues. Germline CDR1 reads SGHNT; CDR2 reads YYREEE (reference sequence). Here the CDR3 reads CASSFGNEQFF. The DNA of the CDR3 is TGTGCCAGCAGCTTCGGGAATGAGCAGTTCTTC.

The rearrangement links TRBV7-2 to TRBJ2-1; the D gene is possibly TRBD2 (5 bases). Germline values: CDR1 SGHTA, CDR2 FQGNSA. V was cut by 0 bases and J by 4 bases, with 7 bases left in between. The CDR3 loop spans 14 amino acids. CDR3 loop: CASSLARTYNEQFF. In nucleotides, the CDR3 is TGTGCCAGCAGCTTAGCGCGGACTTACAATGAGCAGTTCTTC.

V is TRBV30 and J is TRBJ2-1, with D tentatively TRBD2 (5 bases). This CDR3 is 14 amino acids long. Germline CDR1 is GTSNPN and CDR2 is SVGIG (reference sequence). The V end lost 2 bases, the J end lost 8 bases, and 16 bases lay between the germline ends. Here the CDR3 DNA reads TGTGCCTGGAGTCGACCGGGAACGTACGATGAGCAGTTCTTC. Translation gives CAWSRPGTYDEQFF. The variable domain in full, with the rest retrieved from reference TRBV30 and TRBJ2-1, is SQTIHQWPATLVQPVGSPLSLECTVEGTSNPNLYWYRQAAGRGLQLLFYSVGIGQISSEVPQNLSASRPQDRQFILSSKKLLLSDSGFYLCAWSRPGTYDEQFFGPGTRLTVL.